This T cell receptor (beta chain) stems from a study of T cell responses to AZD1222 COVID-19 vaccine. In the study overall: Second-dose recipients at about 4 or about 12 weeks were treated as one pooled group. Study results and limitations: White British donors predominated, females outnumbered males, and clonal diversity was possibly underestimated. None of the repertoires were sampled until the peak T cell response had passed. Nearly half of spike-specific TCRs reportedly go after variant regions that carry no mutations.

A remark on this clone: Its antigen is not known.

Repertoires were generated with immunoSEQ multiplex PCR, while TCRdb's copy carries only in-frame clones and drops some. This sample has around 67,000 clones, with roughly 84% found just once. The length of the CDR3 is 14 residues. Trimming cost V 5 bases and J 6 bases, with 19 bases left between them. Per germline, CDR1 SQVTM and CDR2 ANQGSEA. The chain joins TRBV29-1 to TRBJ1-2, with a weak D call TRBD1 (6 bases). The clonotype comes from an adult in good health. This sample comprised peripheral blood, obtained on day 0 of AZD1222 vaccination. CDR3 protein: CSVHPAQGFDGYTF. The CDR3 DNA follows: TGCAGCGTTCATCCCGCACAGGGCTTTGATGGCTACACCTTC. The variable domain in full, with the rest retrieved from reference TRBV29-1 and TRBJ1-2, is SAVISQKPSRDICQRGTSLTIQCQVDSQVTMMFWYRQQPGQSLTLIATANQGSEATYESGFVIDKFPISRPNLTFSTLTVSNMSPEDSSIYLCSVHPAQGFDGYTFGSGTRLTVV.